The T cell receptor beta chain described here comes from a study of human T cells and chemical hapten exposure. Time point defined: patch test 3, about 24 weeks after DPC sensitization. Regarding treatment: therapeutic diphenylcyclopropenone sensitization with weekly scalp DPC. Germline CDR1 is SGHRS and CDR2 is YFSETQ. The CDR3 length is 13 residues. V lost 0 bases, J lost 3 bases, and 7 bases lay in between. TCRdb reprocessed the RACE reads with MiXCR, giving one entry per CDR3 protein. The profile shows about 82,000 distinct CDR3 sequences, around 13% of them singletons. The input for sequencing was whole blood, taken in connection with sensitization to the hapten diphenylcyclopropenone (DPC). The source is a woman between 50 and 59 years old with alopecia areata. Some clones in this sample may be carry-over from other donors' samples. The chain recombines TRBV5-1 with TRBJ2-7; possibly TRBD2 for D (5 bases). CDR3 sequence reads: CASSLAGNYEQYF. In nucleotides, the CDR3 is TGCGCCAGCAGCTTGGCGGGGAACTACGAGCAGTACTTC.